What follows describes a single T cell receptor (beta chain). This CDR3 is built from 14 residues. Germline V gene sequence: CDR1 SNHLY, CDR2 FYNNEI. V lost 10 bases to trimming and J lost 0 bases; unmatched junction nucleotides: 6. This record belongs to a study of blood T cell repertoires in COVID-19. Study summary: The study drew acute and convalescent COVID-19 samples from the United States, Italy and Spain. The analysed material was cDNA or gDNA that came from T cells, B-cell-depleted T cells, or PBMCs.

Clones were read by immunoSEQ multiplex PCR, and TCRdb kept only the in-frame ones, dropping some. The sample includes about 330,000 clones, about 82% of them seen just once. The chain couples TRBV2 to TRBJ1-1, with 9 bases aligning to TRBD1. The source material was peripheral blood. The TCR comes from a woman in her 50s with acute or convalescent COVID-19. CDR3 sequence: CATTGTGMNTEAFF. The CDR3 bases are TGTGCCACCACAGGGACAGGGATGAACACTGAAGCTTTCTTT. Drawing the rest from reference TRBV2 and TRBJ1-1, the complete variable domain is EPEVTQTPSHQVTQMGQEVILRCVPISNHLYFYWYRQILGQKVEFLVSFYNNEISEKSEIFDDQFSVERPDGSNFTLKIRSTKLEDSAMYFCATTGTGMNTEAFFGQGTRLTVV.